This T cell receptor beta chain was sequenced in a study of T cells expressing NK-cell markers. Study results and limitations: The CD3+CD56-NKG2C+ fraction of a handful of donors was also led by these clonotypes.

A remark on this clonotype: What it recognizes is unknown.

From its re-call of the 5' RACE reads, TCRdb lists each CDR3 protein once, without DNA. The sample's table shows roughly 150,000 distinct CDR3 sequences. Sequencing input: blood T cells: a sorted CD56 or NKG2C T cell subset, CD4+ or CD8+ T cells, or bulk PBMC T cells (not recorded which). This clonotype was sampled from a woman aged 18-69 years in good health.

The CDR3 spells CASSQGLVGTEAFF. The chain links TRBV3-1 to TRBJ1-1. The germline gives CDR1 LGHDT, CDR2 YNNKEL (reference sequence). The CDR3 is 14 residues long.